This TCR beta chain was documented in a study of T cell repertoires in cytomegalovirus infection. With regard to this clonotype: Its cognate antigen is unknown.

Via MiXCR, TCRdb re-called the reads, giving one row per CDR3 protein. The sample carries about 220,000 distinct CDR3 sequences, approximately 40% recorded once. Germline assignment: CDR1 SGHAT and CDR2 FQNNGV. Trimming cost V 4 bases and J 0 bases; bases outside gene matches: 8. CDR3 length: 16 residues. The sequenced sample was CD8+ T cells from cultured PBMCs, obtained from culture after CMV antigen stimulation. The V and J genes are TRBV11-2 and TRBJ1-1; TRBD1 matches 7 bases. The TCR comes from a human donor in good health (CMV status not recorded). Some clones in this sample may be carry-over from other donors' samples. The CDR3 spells CASSSEGTVMNTEAFF. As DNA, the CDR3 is TGTGCCAGCAGCTCGGAGGGGACAGTTATGAACACTGAAGCTTTCTTT.